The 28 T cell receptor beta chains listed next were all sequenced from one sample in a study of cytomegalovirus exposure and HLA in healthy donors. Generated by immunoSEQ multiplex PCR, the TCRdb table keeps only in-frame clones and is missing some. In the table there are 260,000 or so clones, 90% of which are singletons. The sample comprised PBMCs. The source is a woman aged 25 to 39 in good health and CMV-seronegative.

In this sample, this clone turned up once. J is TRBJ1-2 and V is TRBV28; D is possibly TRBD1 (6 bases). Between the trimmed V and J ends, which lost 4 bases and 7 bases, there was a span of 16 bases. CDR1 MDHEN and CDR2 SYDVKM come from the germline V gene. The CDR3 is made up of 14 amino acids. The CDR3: CASSYRAPEGGYTF. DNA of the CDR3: TGTGCCAGCAGTTACAGGGCCCCCGAGGGTGGCTACACCTTC.

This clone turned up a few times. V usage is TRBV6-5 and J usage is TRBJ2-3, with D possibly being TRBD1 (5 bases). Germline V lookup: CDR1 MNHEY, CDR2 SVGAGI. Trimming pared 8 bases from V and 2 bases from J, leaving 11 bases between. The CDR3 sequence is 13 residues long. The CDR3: CASHRFPTDTQYF. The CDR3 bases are TGTGCCAGCCACAGGTTCCCCACAGATACGCAGTATTTT.

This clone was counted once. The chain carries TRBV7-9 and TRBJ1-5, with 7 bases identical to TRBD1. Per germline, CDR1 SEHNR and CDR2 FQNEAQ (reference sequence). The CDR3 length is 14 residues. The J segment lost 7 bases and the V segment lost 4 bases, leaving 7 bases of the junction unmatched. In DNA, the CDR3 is TGTGCCAGCAGCTCTTCGACAGGGAACCAGCCCCAGCATTTT. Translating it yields CASSSSTGNQPQHF.

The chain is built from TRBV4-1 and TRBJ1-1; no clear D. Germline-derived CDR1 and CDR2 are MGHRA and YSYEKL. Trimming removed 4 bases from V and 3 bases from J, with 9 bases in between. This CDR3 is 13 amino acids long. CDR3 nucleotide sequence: TGCGCCAGCAGCCGAGGGCAGCACACTGAAGCTTTCTTT. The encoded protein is CASSRGQHTEAFF.

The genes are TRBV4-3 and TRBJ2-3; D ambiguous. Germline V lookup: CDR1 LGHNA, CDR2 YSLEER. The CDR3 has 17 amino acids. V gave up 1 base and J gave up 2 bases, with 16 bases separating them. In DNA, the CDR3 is TGCGCCAGCAGCCAAGGAGGAATAGCATTTACCACAGATACGCAGTATTTT. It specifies CASSQGGIAFTTDTQYF.

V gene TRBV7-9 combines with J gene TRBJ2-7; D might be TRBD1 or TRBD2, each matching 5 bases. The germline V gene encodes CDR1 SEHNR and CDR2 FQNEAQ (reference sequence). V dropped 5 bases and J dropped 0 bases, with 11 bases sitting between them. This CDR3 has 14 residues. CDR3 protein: CASSPGTISYEQYF. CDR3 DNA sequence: TGTGCCAGCAGCCCGGGGACCATCTCCTACGAGCAGTACTTC.

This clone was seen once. The CDR3 region is CASSPSGKGETQYF. The CDR3 coding sequence is TGTGCCAGCTCACCTTCAGGGAAGGGAGAGACCCAGTACTTC. The genes are TRBV18 and TRBJ2-5; TRBD1 might be the D (5 bases). Trimming removed 3 bases at V and 4 bases at J, with 12 bases between. The germline V gene encodes CDR1 KGHSH and CDR2 LQKENI. This CDR3 contains 14 residues. Full variable domain (rest looked up from reference TRBV18 and TRBJ2-5): NAGVMQNPRHLVRRRGQEARLRCSPMKGHSHVYWYRQLPEEGLKFMVYLQKENIIDESGMPKERFSAEFPKEGPSILRIQQVVRGDSAAYFCASSPSGKGETQYFGPGTRLLVL.

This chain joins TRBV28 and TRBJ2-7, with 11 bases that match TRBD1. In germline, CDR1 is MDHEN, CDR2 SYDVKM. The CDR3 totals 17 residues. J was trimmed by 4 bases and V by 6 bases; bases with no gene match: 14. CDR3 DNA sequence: TGTGCCAGCAGCGCTCAAGGATCGGGACAGGGGGGGTACGAGCAGTACTTC. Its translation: CASSAQGSGQGGYEQYF.

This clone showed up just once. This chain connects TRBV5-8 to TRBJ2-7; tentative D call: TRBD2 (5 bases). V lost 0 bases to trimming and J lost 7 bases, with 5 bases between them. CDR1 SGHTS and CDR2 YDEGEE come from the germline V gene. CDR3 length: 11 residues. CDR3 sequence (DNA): TGTGCCAGCAGCTTGGCGGGGGAGCAGTACTTC. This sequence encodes CASSLAGEQYF.

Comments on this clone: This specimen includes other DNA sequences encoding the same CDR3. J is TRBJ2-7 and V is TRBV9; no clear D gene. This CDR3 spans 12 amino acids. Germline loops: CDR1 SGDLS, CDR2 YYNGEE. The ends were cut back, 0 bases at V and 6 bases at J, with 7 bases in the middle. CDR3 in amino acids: CASSVGGSEQYF. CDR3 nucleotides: TGTGCCAGCAGCGTAGGGGGTTCCGAGCAGTACTTC.

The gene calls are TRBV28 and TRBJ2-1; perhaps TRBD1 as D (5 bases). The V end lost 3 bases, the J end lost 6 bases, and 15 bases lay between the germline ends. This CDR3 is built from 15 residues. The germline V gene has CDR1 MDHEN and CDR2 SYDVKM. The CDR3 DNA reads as TGTGCCAGCAGTTTTCTAGGGCTTGGGGCCAATGAGCAGTTCTTC. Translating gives CASSFLGLGANEQFF.

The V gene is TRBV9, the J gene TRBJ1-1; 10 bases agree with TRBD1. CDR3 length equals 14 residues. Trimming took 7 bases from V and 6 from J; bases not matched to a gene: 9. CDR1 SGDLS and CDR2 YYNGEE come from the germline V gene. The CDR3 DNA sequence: TGTGCCAGCGGGGAGGGACAGGGGCCCCCTGAAGCTTTCTTT. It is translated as CASGEGQGPPEAFF.

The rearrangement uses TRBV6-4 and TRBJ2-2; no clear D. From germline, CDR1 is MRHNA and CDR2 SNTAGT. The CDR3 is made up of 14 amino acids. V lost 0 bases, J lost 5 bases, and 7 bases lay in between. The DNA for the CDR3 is TGTGCCAGCAGTGACTCCTATTCGACCGGGGAGCTGTTTTTT. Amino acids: CASSDSYSTGELFF.

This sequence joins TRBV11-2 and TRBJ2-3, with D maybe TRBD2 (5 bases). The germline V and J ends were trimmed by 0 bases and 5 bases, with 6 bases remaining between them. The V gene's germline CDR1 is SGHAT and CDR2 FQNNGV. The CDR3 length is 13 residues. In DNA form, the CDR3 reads TGTGCCAGCAGCTTAGATCGGGAAGATACGCAGTATTTT. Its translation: CASSLDREDTQYF. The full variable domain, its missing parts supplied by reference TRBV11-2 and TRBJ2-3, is EAGVAQSPRYKIIEKRQSVAFWCNPISGHATLYWYQQILGQGPKLLIQFQNNGVVDDSQLPKDRFSAERLKGVDSTLKIQPAKLEDSAVYLCASSLDREDTQYFGPGTRLTVL.

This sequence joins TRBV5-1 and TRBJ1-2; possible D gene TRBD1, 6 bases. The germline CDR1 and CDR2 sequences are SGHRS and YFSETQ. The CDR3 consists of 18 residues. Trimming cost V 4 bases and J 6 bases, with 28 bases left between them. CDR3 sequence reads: CASSPTPAGVGGAHGYTF. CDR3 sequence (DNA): TGCGCCAGCAGCCCCACCCCGGCGGGGGTGGGGGGCGCGCATGGCTACACCTTC.

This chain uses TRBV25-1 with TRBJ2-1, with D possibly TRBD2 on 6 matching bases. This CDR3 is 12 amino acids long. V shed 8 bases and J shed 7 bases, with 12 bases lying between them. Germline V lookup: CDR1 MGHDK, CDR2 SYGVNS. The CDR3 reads CASQGLVNEQFF. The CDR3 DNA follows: TGTGCCAGCCAGGGACTGGTTAATGAGCAGTTCTTC. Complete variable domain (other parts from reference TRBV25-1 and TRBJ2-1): EADIYQTPRYLVIGTGKKITLECSQTMGHDKMYWYQQDPGMELHLIHYSYGVNSTEKGDLSSESTVSRIRTEHFPLTLESARPSHTSQYLCASQGLVNEQFFGPGTRLTVL.

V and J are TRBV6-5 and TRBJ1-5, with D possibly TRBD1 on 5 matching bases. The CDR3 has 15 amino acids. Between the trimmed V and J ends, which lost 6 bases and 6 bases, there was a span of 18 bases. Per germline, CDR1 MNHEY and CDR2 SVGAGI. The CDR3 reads CASSPTGVGSQPQHF. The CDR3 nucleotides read TGTGCCAGCAGCCCTACGGGGGTAGGGAGTCAGCCCCAGCATTTT.

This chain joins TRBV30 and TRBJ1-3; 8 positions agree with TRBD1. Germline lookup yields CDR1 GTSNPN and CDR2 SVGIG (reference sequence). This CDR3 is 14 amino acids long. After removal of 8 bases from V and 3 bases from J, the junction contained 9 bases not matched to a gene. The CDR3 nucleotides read TGTGCCCAATCCGGGACAGGAGGTGGAAACACCATATATTTT. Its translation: CAQSGTGGGNTIYF.

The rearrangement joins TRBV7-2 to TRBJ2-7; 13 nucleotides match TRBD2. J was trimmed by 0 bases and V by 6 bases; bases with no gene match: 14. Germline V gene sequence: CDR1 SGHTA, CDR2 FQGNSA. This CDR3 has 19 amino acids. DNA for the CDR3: TGTGCCAGCAGTTTACAATCGACTAGCGGGAGGCAACCCTCCTACGAGCAGTACTTC. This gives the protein CASSLQSTSGRQPSYEQYF. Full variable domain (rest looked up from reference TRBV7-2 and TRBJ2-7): GAGVSQSPSNKVTEKGKDVELRCDPISGHTALYWYRQSLGQGLEFLIYFQGNSAPDKSGLPSDRFSAERTGGSVSTLTIQRTQQEDSAVYLCASSLQSTSGRQPSYEQYFGPGTRLTVT.

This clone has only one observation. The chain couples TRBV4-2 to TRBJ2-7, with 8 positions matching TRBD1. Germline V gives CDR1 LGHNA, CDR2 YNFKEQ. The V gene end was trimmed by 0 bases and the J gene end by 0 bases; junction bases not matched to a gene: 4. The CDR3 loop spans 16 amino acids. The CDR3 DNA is TGTGCCAGCAGCCAAGATCGGACAGGGTTCTCCTACGAGCAGTACTTC. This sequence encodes CASSQDRTGFSYEQYF.

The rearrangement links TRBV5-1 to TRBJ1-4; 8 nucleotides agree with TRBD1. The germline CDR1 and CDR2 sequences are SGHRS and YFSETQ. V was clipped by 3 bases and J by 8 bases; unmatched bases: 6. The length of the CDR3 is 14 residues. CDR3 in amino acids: CASSSGQGFEKLFF. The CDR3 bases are TGCGCCAGCAGCTCTGGACAGGGCTTCGAAAAACTGTTTTTT.

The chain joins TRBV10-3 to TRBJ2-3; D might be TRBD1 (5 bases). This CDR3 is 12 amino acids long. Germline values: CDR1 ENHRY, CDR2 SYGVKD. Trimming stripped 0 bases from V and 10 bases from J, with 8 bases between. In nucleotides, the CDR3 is TGTGCCATCAGTGAGTCGGCAGGGTCGCAGTATTTT. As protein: CAISESAGSQYF.

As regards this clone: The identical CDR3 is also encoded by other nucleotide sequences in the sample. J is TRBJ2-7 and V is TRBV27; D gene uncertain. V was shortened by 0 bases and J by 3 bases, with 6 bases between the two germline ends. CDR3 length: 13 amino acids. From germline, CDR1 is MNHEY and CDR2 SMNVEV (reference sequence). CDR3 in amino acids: CASSLSSGYEQYF. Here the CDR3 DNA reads TGTGCCAGCAGTTTATCTTCAGGCTACGAGCAGTACTTC.

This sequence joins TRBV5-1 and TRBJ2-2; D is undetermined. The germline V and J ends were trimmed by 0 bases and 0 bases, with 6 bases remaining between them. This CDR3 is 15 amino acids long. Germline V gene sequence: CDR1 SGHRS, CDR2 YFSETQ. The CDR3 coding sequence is TGCGCCAGCAGCTTGGCACTGGCGAACACCGGGGAGCTGTTTTTT. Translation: CASSLALANTGELFF.

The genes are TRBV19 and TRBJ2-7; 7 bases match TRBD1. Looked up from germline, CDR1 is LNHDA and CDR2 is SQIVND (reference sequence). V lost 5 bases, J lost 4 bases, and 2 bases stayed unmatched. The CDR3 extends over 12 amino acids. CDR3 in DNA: TGTGCCAGTAGTCACAGGGGTTACGAGCAGTACTTC. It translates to CASSHRGYEQYF.

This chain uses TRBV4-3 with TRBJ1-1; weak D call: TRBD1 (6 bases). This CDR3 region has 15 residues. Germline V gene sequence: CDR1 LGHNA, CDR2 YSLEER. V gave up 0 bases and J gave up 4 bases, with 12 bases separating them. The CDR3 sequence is CASSQDPGASTEAFF. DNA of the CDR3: TGCGCCAGCAGCCAAGATCCGGGGGCGAGCACTGAAGCTTTCTTT.

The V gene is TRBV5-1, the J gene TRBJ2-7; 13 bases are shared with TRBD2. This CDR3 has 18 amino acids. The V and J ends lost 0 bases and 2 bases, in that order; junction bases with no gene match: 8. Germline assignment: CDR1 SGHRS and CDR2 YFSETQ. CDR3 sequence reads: CASSLVGTSGVTTYEQYF. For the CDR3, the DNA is TGCGCCAGCAGCTTGGTTGGGACTAGCGGGGTAACCACCTACGAGCAGTACTTC.

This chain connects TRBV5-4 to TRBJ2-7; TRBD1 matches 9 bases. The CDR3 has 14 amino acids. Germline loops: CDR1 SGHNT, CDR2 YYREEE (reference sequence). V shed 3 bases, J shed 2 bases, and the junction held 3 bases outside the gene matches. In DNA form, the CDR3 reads TGTGCCAGCAGCTATGGGACAGGGACCTACGAGCAGTACTTC. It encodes CASSYGTGTYEQYF. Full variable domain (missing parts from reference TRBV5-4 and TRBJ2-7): ETGVTQSPTHLIKTRGQQVTLRCSSQSGHNTVSWYQQALGQGPQFIFQYYREEENGRGNFPPRFSGLQFPNYSSELNVNALELDDSALYLCASSYGTGTYEQYFGPGTRLTVT.